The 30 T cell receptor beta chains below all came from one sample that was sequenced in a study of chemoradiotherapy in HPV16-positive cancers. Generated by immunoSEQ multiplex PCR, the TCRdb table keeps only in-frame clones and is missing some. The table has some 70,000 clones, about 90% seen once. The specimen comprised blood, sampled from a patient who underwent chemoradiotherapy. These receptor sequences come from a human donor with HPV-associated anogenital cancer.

The CDR3 nucleotides are TGTGCCTGGAGTGCCCTAAAACCTGAAGCTTTCTTT. Translated: CAWSALKPEAFF. The V gene is TRBV30, the J gene TRBJ1-1; D remains unclear. Trimming removed 1 base at V and 6 bases at J, with 9 bases between. The CDR3 extends over 12 amino acids. The germline gives CDR1 GTSNPN, CDR2 SVGIG (reference sequence).

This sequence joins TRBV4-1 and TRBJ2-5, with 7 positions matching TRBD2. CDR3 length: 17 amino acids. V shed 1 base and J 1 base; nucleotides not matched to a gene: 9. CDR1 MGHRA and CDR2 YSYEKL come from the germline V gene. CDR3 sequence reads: CASSQGVPSGLQETQYF. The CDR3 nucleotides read TGCGCCAGCAGCCAAGGAGTTCCTAGCGGACTCCAAGAGACCCAGTACTTC.

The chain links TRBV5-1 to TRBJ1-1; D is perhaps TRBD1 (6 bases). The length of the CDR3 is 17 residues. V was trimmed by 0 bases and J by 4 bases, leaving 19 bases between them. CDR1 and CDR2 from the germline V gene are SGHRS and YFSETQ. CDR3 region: CASSLGRGLVSRTEAFF. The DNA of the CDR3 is TGCGCCAGCAGCTTGGGACGGGGGCTGGTTTCGCGCACTGAAGCTTTCTTT.

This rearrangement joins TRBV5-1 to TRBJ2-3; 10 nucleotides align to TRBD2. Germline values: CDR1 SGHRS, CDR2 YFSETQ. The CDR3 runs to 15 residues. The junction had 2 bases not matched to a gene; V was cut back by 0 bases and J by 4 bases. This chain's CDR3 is CASSLVGLAADTQYF. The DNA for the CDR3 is TGCGCCAGCAGCTTGGTTGGACTAGCGGCAGATACGCAGTATTTT.

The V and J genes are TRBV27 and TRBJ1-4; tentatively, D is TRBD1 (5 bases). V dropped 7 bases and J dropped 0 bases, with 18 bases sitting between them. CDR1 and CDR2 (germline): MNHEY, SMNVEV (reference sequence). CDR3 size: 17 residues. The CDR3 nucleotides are TGTGCCAGCAAGTCCTCAGGGTTCCCTTCAACTAATGAAAAACTGTTTTTT. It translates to CASKSSGFPSTNEKLFF.

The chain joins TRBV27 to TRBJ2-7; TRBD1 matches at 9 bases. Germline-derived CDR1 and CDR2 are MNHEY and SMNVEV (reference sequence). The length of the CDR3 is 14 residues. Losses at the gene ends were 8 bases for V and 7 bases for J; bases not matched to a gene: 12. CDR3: CASGSGTGFTEQYF. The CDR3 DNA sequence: TGTGCCAGCGGGTCCGGGACAGGGTTTACTGAGCAGTACTTC.

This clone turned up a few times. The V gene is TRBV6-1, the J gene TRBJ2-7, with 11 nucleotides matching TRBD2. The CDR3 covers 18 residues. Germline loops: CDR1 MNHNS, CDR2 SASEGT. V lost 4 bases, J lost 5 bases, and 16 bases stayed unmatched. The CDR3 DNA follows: TGTGCCAGCAGTGGAATTCCCGGGACTAGCGGCCTGCGGGACGAGCAGTACTTC. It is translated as CASSGIPGTSGLRDEQYF.

The CDR3: CAISVGTDQETQYF. The CDR3 DNA follows: TGTGCCATCAGTGTTGGGACAGATCAAGAGACCCAGTACTTC. The chain recombines TRBV10-3 with TRBJ2-5, with 7 bases lining up with TRBD1. Germline assignment: CDR1 ENHRY and CDR2 SYGVKD. The CDR3 consists of 14 residues. Unmatched junction bases numbered 4, after V lost 4 bases and J lost 2 bases.

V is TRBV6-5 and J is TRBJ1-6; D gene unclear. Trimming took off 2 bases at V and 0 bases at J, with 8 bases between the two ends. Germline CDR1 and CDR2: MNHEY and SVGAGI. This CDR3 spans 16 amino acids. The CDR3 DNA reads TGTGCCAGCAGTTACCGGACGGTCTCCTATAATTCACCCCTCCACTTT. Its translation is CASSYRTVSYNSPLHF.

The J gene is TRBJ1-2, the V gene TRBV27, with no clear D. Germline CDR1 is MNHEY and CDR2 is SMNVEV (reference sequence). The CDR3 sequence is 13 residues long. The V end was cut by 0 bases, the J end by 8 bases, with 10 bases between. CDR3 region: CASSLSSGGGYTF. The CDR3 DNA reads TGTGCCAGCAGTTTATCGAGTGGCGGGGGCTACACCTTC.

In nucleotides, the CDR3 is TGTGCCACCAGCAGAGAACGTCTGGTTACCTACGAGCAGTACTTC. Translating it yields CATSRERLVTYEQYF. The V call is TRBV15, the J call TRBJ2-7; no clear D gene. Trimming stripped 0 bases from V and 2 bases from J, with 11 bases between. The CDR3 runs to 15 residues. Germline V gene sequence: CDR1 LNHNV, CDR2 YYDKDF (reference sequence).

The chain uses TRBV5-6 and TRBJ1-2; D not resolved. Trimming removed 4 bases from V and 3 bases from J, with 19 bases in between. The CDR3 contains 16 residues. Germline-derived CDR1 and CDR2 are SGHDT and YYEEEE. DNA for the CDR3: TGTGCCAGCAGCCCCGGCTTAAGGGAGGTTGACTATGGCTACACCTTC. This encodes CASSPGLREVDYGYTF.

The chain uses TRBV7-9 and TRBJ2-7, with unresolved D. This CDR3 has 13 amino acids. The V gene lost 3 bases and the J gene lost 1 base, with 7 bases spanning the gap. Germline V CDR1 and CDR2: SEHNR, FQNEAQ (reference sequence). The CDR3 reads CASSFLLSYEQYF. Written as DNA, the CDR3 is TGTGCCAGCAGCTTTCTTTTATCCTACGAGCAGTACTTC.

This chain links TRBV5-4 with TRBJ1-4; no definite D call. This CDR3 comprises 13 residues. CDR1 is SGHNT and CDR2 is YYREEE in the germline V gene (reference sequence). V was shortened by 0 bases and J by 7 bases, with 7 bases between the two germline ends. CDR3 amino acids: CASSLAGREKLFF. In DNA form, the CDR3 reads TGTGCCAGCAGCTTGGCCGGGCGTGAAAAACTGTTTTTT.

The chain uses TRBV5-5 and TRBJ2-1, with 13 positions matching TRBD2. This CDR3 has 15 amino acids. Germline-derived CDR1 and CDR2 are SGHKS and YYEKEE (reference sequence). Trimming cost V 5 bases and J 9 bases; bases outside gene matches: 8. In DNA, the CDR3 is TGTGCCAGCAGAGACTCCGGGACTAGCGGGACTGAGCAGTTCTTC. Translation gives CASRDSGTSGTEQFF.

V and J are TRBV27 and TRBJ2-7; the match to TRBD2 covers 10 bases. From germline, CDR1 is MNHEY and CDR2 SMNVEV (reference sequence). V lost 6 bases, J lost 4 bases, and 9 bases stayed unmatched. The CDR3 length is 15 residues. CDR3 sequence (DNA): TGTGCCAGCAGGGGGAAACCTAGCGGGAGTTACGAGCAGTACTTC. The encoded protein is CASRGKPSGSYEQYF.

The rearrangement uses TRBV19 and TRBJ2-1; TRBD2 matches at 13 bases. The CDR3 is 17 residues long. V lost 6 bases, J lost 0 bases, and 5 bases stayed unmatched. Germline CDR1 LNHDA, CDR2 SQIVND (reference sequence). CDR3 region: CASRGLAGVGSYNEQFF. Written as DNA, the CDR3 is TGTGCCAGTAGAGGACTAGCGGGGGTCGGCTCCTACAATGAGCAGTTCTTC.

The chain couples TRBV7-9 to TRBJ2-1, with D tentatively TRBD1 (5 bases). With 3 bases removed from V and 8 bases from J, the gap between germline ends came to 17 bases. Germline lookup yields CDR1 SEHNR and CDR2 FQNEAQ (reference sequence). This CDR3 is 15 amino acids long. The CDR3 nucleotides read TGTGCCAGCAGCTTTACGGGCAGGGTCACAGATGAGCAGTTCTTC. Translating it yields CASSFTGRVTDEQFF.

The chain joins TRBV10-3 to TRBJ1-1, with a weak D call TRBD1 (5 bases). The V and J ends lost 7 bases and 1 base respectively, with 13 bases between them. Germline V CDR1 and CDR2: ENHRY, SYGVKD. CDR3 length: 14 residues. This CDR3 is CAIIDPGKNTEAFF. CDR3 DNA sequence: TGTGCCATCATAGATCCAGGGAAGAACACTGAAGCTTTCTTT.

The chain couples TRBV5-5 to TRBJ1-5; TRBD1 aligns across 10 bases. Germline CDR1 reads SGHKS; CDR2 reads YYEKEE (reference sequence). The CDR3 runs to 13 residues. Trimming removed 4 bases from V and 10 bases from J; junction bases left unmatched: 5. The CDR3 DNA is TGTGCCAGCAGCGTTGGGACAGGGGTTCCCCAGCATTTT. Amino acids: CASSVGTGVPQHF.

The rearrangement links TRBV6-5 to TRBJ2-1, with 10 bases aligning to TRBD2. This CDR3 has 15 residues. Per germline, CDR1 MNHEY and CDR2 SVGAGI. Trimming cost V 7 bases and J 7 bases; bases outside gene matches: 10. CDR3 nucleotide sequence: TGTGCCAGCAAACCCGGGACTAGCGTTTTGAATGAGCAGTTCTTC. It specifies CASKPGTSVLNEQFF.

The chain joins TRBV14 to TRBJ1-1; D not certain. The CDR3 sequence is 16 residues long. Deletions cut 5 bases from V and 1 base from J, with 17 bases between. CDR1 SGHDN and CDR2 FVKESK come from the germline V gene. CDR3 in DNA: TGTGCCAGCAGCGAAGCAGCCCTAGGGAGGAACACTGAAGCTTTCTTT. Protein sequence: CASSEAALGRNTEAFF.

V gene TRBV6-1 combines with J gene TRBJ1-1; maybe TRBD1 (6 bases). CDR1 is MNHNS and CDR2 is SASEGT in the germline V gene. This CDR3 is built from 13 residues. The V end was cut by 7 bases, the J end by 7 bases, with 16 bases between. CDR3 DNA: TGTGCCAGCATAATTTGGGGGGGCGATGAAGCTTTCTTT. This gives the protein CASIIWGGDEAFF.

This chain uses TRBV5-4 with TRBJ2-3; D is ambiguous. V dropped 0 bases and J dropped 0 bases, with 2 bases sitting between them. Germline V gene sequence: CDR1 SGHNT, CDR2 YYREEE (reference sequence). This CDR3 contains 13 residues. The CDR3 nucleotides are TGTGCCAGCAGCTTGGAGAGCACAGATACGCAGTATTTT. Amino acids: CASSLESTDTQYF.

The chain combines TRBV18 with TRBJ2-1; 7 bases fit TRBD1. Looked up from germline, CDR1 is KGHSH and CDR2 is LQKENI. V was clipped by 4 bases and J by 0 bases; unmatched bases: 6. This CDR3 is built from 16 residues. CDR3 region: CASSQAGGSSYNEQFF. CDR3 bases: TGTGCCAGCTCACAAGCAGGGGGAAGCTCCTACAATGAGCAGTTCTTC. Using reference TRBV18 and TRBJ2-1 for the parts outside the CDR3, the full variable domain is NAGVMQNPRHLVRRRGQEARLRCSPMKGHSHVYWYRQLPEEGLKFMVYLQKENIIDESGMPKERFSAEFPKEGPSILRIQQVVRGDSAAYFCASSQAGGSSYNEQFFGPGTRLTVL.

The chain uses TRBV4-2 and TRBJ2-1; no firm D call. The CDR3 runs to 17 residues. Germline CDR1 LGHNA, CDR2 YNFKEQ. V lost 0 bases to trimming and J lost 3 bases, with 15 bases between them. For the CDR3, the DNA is TGTGCCAGCAGCCAAGAACCCCTGGCAGAAGTCTACAATGAGCAGTTCTTC. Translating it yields CASSQEPLAEVYNEQFF.

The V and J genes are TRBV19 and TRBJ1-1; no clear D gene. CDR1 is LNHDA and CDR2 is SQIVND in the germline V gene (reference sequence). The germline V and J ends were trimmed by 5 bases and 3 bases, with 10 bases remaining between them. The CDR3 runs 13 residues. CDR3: CASSFQSYTEAFF. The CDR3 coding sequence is TGTGCCAGTAGTTTCCAGTCGTACACTGAAGCTTTCTTT.

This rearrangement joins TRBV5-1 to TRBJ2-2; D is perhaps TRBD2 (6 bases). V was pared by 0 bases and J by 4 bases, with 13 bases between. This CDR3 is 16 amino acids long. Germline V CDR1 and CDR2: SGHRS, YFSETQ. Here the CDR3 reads CASSLVSGLLTGELFF. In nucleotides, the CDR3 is TGCGCCAGCAGCTTGGTGTCGGGACTTCTCACCGGGGAGCTGTTTTTT.

The CDR3 protein is CASSASSGTREQYF. The CDR3 DNA follows: TGTGCCAGCTCGGCTTCTAGCGGGACTCGCGAGCAGTACTTC. The chain recombines TRBV18 with TRBJ2-7, with 9 bases aligning to TRBD2. This CDR3 has 14 amino acids. From germline, CDR1 is KGHSH and CDR2 LQKENI. V was clipped by 6 bases and J by 6 bases; unmatched bases: 9.

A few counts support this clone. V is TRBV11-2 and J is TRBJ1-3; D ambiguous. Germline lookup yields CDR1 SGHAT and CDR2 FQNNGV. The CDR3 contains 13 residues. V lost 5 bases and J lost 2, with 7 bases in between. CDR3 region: CASSPRAGNTIYF. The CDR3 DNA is TGTGCCAGCAGCCCCCGCGCTGGAAACACCATATATTTT.